Each of the 5 T cell receptor beta chains below was sequenced from the same sample in a study of blood T cell repertoires in COVID-19. Clones were read by immunoSEQ multiplex PCR, and TCRdb kept only the in-frame ones, dropping some. Among about 200,000 clones listed, roughly nine tenths were seen once. The sample consisted of PBMCs or T cells enriched from blood (not recorded which). These receptors all stem from a woman aged 40-49 years with acute COVID-19.

The chain is built from TRBV9 and TRBJ1-5; D might be TRBD1 (6 bases). V gave up 0 bases and J gave up 4 bases, with 11 bases separating them. Germline-derived CDR1 and CDR2 are SGDLS and YYNGEE. This CDR3 spans 15 amino acids. The CDR3 DNA reads as TGTGCCAGCAGCGTAGAAGCAGGGGTAAATCAGCCCCAGCATTTT. Its protein product is CASSVEAGVNQPQHF.

This chain links TRBV13 with TRBJ2-6; TRBD1 might be the D (5 bases). The CDR3 is 16 amino acids. The ends were cut back, 3 bases at V and 0 bases at J, with 9 bases in the middle. Germline CDR1 PRHDT, CDR2 FYEKMQ (reference sequence). The DNA for the CDR3 is TGTGCCAGCAGCTTTATCAGGGCCTCTGGGGCCAACGTCCTGACTTTC. Amino acid sequence: CASSFIRASGANVLTF.

The J gene is TRBJ1-2, the V gene TRBV5-5, with a tentative D call TRBD1 (6 bases). There are 16 residues in the CDR3. V gave up 4 bases and J gave up 4 bases, with 20 bases separating them. CDR1 and CDR2 from the germline V gene are SGHKS and YYEKEE (reference sequence). CDR3 amino acids: CASSRDDRNLPYGYTF. CDR3 DNA: TGTGCCAGCAGCCGCGATGACAGGAACCTTCCCTATGGCTACACCTTC.

J is TRBJ2-3 and V is TRBV7-2; 7 bases are a match to TRBD2. This CDR3 has 14 residues. Germline V gene sequence: CDR1 SGHTA, CDR2 FQGNSA. Unmatched junction bases numbered 6, after V lost 3 bases and J lost 6 bases. The CDR3 DNA reads TGTGCCAGCAGCTTTACCGGGAGGCGGGATACGCAGTATTTT. Its translation is CASSFTGRRDTQYF.

This chain links TRBV19 with TRBJ2-7, with D tentatively TRBD1 (6 bases). CDR1 is LNHDA and CDR2 is SQIVND in the germline V gene (reference sequence). The CDR3 has 17 residues. Trimming left V 5 bases short and J 5 bases short, with 25 bases between. The CDR3 region is CASSPTFRDKLAHEQYF. In DNA, the CDR3 is TGTGCCAGTAGTCCAACGTTCCGGGACAAATTGGCCCACGAGCAGTACTTC.